This is a list of T cell receptor beta chains from one sample in a study of blood T cell repertoires in COVID-19. TCRdb's table, derived via immunoSEQ multiplex PCR, lists solely in-frame clones and lacks some. The table records 200,000 to 250,000 clones, approximately 86% of them present only once. The specimen was PBMCs or T cells enriched from blood (not recorded which). The receptor source for this set is a woman aged 25 to 39 with acute COVID-19. The CDR3 runs from the conserved cysteine through the conserved F or W. Fields, in order: J gene, CDR3 length, V gene, clone size, CDR3 protein. Part of the rows lack a size; the others show once, few, many or a class for expanded clones.

TRBJ2-5 13 TRBV5-1 - CASRQASQETQYF
TRBJ1-1 14 TRBV11-2 - CASSLPNYRGSAFF
TRBJ1-6 14 TRBV7-9 - CASSLKVNSSPLHF
TRBJ2-5 14 TRBV7-8 - CASSPGGLQETQYF
TRBJ2-3 16 TRBV5-1 - CASSPLAGESTDTQYF
TRBJ2-1 15 TRBV6-2/TRBV6-3 - CASSYGGGGDNEQFF
TRBJ2-3 12 TRBV12-3/TRBV12-4 once CASSPGSYTQYF
TRBJ1-3 17 TRBV4-3 - CASSQGPDRATGNTIYF
TRBJ2-1 16 TRBV5-1 - CASSFPGGNNYNEQFF
TRBJ2-7 16 TRBV4-3 once CASSQDYLAGSYEQYF
TRBJ2-5 17 TRBV18 once CASSPPGQGAREETQYF
TRBJ2-4 16 TRBV5-1 few CASSLEGVRAKNIQYF
TRBJ2-7 13 TRBV7-2 - CASSLTGSGEQYF
TRBJ1-2 14 TRBV10-3 - CAISELTGAYDYTF
TRBJ1-1 15 TRBV11-2 - CASSSSGRGNTEAFF
TRBJ1-1 15 TRBV5-1 - CASSLAIGTGREAFF
TRBJ1-5 12 TRBV1 - CTSSAVYRPQHF
TRBJ2-1 16 TRBV9 - CASSVRAGAQNNEQFF
TRBJ1-5 13 TRBV29-1 - CSVSTGANQPQHF
TRBJ2-3 15 TRBV24-1 - CATSDPDRASDTQYF
TRBJ2-4 19 TRBV19 - CASSIGLAGFHVAKNIQYF
TRBJ1-1 13 TRBV6-5 - CASTARGGAEAFF
TRBJ2-5 15 TRBV19 few CASSPRGLAQETQYF
TRBJ1-5 14 TRBV28 - CASNGQGYYQPQHF
TRBJ2-1 15 TRBV5-1 - CASSLVVAGDNEQFF
TRBJ2-3 15 TRBV25-1 once CASSELSSGVDTQYF
TRBJ1-2 13 TRBV14 - CASSQVLMYGYTF
TRBJ1-1 14 TRBV18 - CASSLATGGGEAFF
TRBJ2-7 13 TRBV4-1 - CASRSSEAGEQYF
TRBJ1-2 12 TRBV12-3/TRBV12-4 few CASSGTDYGYTF
TRBJ1-1 14 TRBV7-2 - CASSADPGRGEAFF
TRBJ1-4 14 TRBV11-1 - CASSLRGLNEKLFF
TRBJ1-2 16 TRBV27 - CASSIRGQGGNYGYTF
TRBJ2-1 15 TRBV25-1 - CASSDAQGAYNEQFF
TRBJ2-7 14 TRBV6-5 - CASKAGTGSYEQYF
TRBJ2-1 13 TRBV5-6 - CASILLYYNEQFF
TRBJ2-1 13 TRBV11-3 - CASSSLTGGEQFF
TRBJ1-2 15 TRBV7-9 - CASSSGTGEVAFYTF
TRBJ2-3 14 TRBV9 - CASSVDRAEDTQYF
TRBJ2-3 15 TRBV2 - CASSAGGLDTDTQYF
TRBJ1-1 15 TRBV5-6 - CASSLTGDDLAEAFF
TRBJ1-2 14 TRBV9 once CASSVVTGSVGYTF
TRBJ2-6 18 TRBV4-3 - CASSQGTYKSSGANVLTF
TRBJ1-1 13 TRBV6-6 few CASVGALNTEAFF
TRBJ2-5 15 TRBV5-1 - CASSLGTSGGETQYF
TRBJ2-7 14 TRBV11-2 once CASSSDVGQREQYF
TRBJ1-1 13 TRBV6-5 - CASRTGEDTEAFF
TRBJ1-5 15 TRBV6-1 - CASSEPGTANQPQHF
TRBJ2-5 12 TRBV7-9 once CARGLKSETQYF